This T cell receptor beta chain was found in a study of cytomegalovirus exposure and HLA in healthy donors. The CDR3 runs to 13 residues. Looked up from germline, CDR1 is MDHEN and CDR2 is SYDVKM. V was pared by 1 base and J by 7 bases, with 7 bases between. Study outcomes and limitations: It was 164 TCR beta chains that were listed as cytomegalovirus-associated. Excluded were some V segments that proved indistinguishable, including TRBV6-2 and TRBV6-3. Donors were assumed by presence/absence analyses to have roughly uniform sequencing depth.

Primers: 60 Vbeta forward and 13 Jbeta reverse. Only in-frame clones appear in the TCRdb table, and some are missing; sequencing was by immunoSEQ multiplex PCR. The sample lists approximately 110,000 clones; over 65% were seen once. A note on this clone: The antigen remains undetermined.

The receptor was derived from a woman in her late teens or twenties in good health and CMV-seronegative. V is TRBV28 and J is TRBJ2-2; TRBD2 is a possible D gene (5 bases). The sequencing sample was made of PBMCs. CDR3 sequence reads: CASSLYGVGELFF. The CDR3 bases are TGTGCCAGCAGTTTATACGGGGTCGGGGAGCTGTTTTTT.